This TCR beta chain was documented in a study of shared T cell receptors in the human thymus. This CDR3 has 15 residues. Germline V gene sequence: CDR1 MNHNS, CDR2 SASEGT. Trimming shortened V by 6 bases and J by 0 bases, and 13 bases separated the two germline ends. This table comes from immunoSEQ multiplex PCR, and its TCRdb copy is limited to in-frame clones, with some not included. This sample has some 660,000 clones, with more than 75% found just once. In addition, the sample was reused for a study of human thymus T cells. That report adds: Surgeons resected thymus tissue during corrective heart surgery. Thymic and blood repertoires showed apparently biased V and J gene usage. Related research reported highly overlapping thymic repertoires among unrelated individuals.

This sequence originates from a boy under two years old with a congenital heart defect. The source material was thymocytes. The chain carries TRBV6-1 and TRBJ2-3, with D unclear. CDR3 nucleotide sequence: TGTGCCAGCAGCACTACCGGTTGGAGCACAGATACGCAGTATTTT. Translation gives CASSTTGWSTDTQYF.